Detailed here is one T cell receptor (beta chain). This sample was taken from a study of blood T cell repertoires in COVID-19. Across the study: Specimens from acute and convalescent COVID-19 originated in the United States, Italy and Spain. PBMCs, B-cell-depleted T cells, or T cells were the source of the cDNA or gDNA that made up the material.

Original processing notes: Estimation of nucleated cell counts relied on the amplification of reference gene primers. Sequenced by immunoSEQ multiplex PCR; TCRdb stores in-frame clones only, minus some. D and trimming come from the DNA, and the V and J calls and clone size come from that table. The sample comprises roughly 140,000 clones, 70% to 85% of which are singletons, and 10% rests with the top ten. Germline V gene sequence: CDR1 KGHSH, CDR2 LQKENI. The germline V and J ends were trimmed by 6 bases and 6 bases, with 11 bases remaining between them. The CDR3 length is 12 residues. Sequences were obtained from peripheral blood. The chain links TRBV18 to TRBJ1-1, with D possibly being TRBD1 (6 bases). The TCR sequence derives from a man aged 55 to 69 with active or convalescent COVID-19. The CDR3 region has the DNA TGTGCCAGCTCCAGTACAGGGTCTGAAGCTTTCTTT. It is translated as CASSSTGSEAFF. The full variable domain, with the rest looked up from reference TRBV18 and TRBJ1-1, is NAGVMQNPRHLVRRRGQEARLRCSPMKGHSHVYWYRQLPEEGLKFMVYLQKENIIDESGMPKERFSAEFPKEGPSILRIQQVVRGDSAAYFCASSSTGSEAFFGQGTRLTVV.